The TCR beta chain under discussion was sequenced for a study of chemoradiotherapy in HPV16-positive cancers. Regarding the study as a whole: In HPV16-positive patients, HPV-responsive T-cell expansion tracked better recurrence-free survival. The functional HPV-specific definition rests on just a couple of HPV16-positive patients.

TCRdb keeps only in-frame clones here, not all; method: immunoSEQ multiplex PCR. The table records 4,000 to 5,000 clones, less than 85% of them present only once. Repertoires were sampled repeatedly during chemoradiotherapy. CDR3 length: 10 residues. V gave up 6 bases and J gave up 12 bases, with 12 bases separating them. Per germline, CDR1 MNHEY and CDR2 SMNVEV (reference sequence). Concerning this clone itself: Its antigen is unidentified.

The origin of this receptor is a human donor with HPV-associated anogenital cancer. This rearrangement joins TRBV27 to TRBJ2-7, with D possibly TRBD2 on 5 matching bases. The sequenced sample was tumor tissue, obtained from a patient who underwent chemoradiotherapy. The CDR3 DNA reads as TGTGCCAGCAGAGGAGGCTTCGGGTACTTC. It encodes CASRGGFGYF.